This record concerns one TCR beta chain sequence. The CDR3 has 13 amino acids. Germline V gives CDR1 SGHDT, CDR2 YYEEEE. The V and J ends lost 4 bases and 4 bases, in that order; junction bases with no gene match: 4. This sample is part of a study of cytomegalovirus exposure and HLA in healthy donors. Use of 60 Vbeta and 13 Jbeta primers characterized the PCR. Repertoires were generated with immunoSEQ multiplex PCR, while TCRdb's copy carries only in-frame clones and drops some. The sample lists about 130,000 clones, over 80% occurring once. Sequencing was done on a sample of PBMCs. The genes are TRBV5-6 and TRBJ1-2, with 7 bases lining up with TRBD1. The TCR was taken from a boy between 10 and 17 years old in good health and CMV-seronegative. This CDR3 is CASSEQGSYGYTF. The CDR3 bases are TGTGCCAGCAGCGAACAGGGGAGCTATGGCTACACCTTC.